Listed below are T cell receptor beta chains from one sample, sequenced in a study of blood T cell repertoires in COVID-19. The data were produced by immunoSEQ multiplex PCR, yet TCRdb's version contains in-frame clones alone and is incomplete. Counted here are roughly 410,000 clones, around 89% occurring once; the ten biggest clones make up around 1.3%. The sample was peripheral blood. Source of these receptors: a man in his forties or fifties with acute or convalescent COVID-19. Both conserved end residues are part of each CDR3. D genes are given only for firm matches. Where a row states a size, it is once, few, many or the class of an expanded clone; other rows omit it.

abundance: NA; d_gene: TRBD2; j_gene: TRBJ2-3; v_gene: TRBV30; CDR3aa: CAWTLAGGAGTQYF; CDR3nt: TGTGCCTGGACCTTAGCGGGGGGGGCAGGTACGCAGTATTTT
abundance: NA; d_gene: NA; j_gene: TRBJ1-4; v_gene: TRBV5-1; CDR3aa: CASSLDLSDEKLFF; CDR3nt: TGCGCCAGCAGCTTAGACCTTAGCGATGAAAAACTGTTTTTT
abundance: NA; d_gene: NA; j_gene: TRBJ1-6; v_gene: TRBV6-5; CDR3aa: CASSRREGSPLHF; CDR3nt: TGTGCCAGCAGTCGCAGGGAGGGCTCACCCCTCCACTTT
abundance: NA; d_gene: NA; j_gene: TRBJ1-4; v_gene: TRBV7-8; CDR3aa: CASSPSGMANEKLFF; CDR3nt: TGTGCCAGCAGCCCGTCCGGGATGGCTAATGAAAAACTGTTTTTT
abundance: NA; d_gene: NA; j_gene: TRBJ1-6; v_gene: TRBV3-1/TRBV3-2; CDR3aa: CASSQELEVSPLHF; CDR3nt: TGTGCCAGCAGCCAAGAATTAGAGGTTTCACCCCTCCACTTT
abundance: once; d_gene: TRBD2; j_gene: TRBJ2-2; v_gene: TRBV19; CDR3aa: CASSMRLAGTGELFF; CDR3nt: TGTGCCAGTAGTATGAGGCTAGCGGGCACCGGGGAGCTGTTTTTT
abundance: NA; d_gene: NA; j_gene: TRBJ2-2; v_gene: TRBV19; CDR3aa: CASSTSGGLTGELFF; CDR3nt: TGTGCCAGTAGTACCTCCGGAGGACTCACCGGGGAGCTGTTTTTT
abundance: NA; d_gene: NA; j_gene: TRBJ1-1; v_gene: TRBV11-2; CDR3aa: CASSLLSYPNTEAFF; CDR3nt: TGTGCCAGCAGCCTCCTCAGTTACCCGAACACTGAAGCTTTCTTT
abundance: NA; d_gene: TRBD1; j_gene: TRBJ1-2; v_gene: TRBV27; CDR3aa: CASSSWDRKNYGYTF; CDR3nt: TGTGCCAGCAGTTCCTGGGACAGAAAAAACTATGGCTACACCTTC
abundance: NA; d_gene: NA; j_gene: TRBJ1-2; v_gene: TRBV30; CDR3aa: CAWSIGGYGYTF; CDR3nt: TGTGCCTGGTCGATCGGGGGCTATGGCTACACCTTC
abundance: NA; d_gene: NA; j_gene: TRBJ1-3; v_gene: TRBV5-1; CDR3aa: CASSLGSTGNTIYF; CDR3nt: TGCGCCAGCAGCTTGGGCTCGACAGGAAACACCATATATTTT
abundance: NA; d_gene: TRBD2; j_gene: TRBJ2-1; v_gene: TRBV27; CDR3aa: CASSSLAGGPLYNEQFF; CDR3nt: TGTGCCAGCAGCTCTCTAGCGGGAGGACCCCTCTACAATGAGCAGTTCTTC
abundance: few; d_gene: TRBD1; j_gene: TRBJ2-1; v_gene: TRBV19; CDR3aa: CASQILRTGGNEQFF; CDR3nt: TGTGCCAGCCAAATACTGAGGACAGGGGGGAATGAGCAGTTCTTC
abundance: once; d_gene: TRBD1; j_gene: TRBJ1-4; v_gene: TRBV7-2; CDR3aa: CASSARQGGGEKLFF; CDR3nt: TGTGCCAGCAGCGCCCGACAGGGGGGGGGTGAAAAACTGTTTTTT
abundance: NA; d_gene: TRBD1; j_gene: TRBJ2-3; v_gene: TRBV28; CDR3aa: CAAGTGLFTDTQYF; CDR3nt: TGTGCCGCTGGGACAGGGCTTTTCACAGATACGCAGTATTTT
abundance: NA; d_gene: TRBD1; j_gene: TRBJ2-7; v_gene: TRBV5-4; CDR3aa: CASSIRDSNYEQYF; CDR3nt: TGTGCCAGCAGCATCCGGGACAGCAACTACGAGCAGTACTTC
abundance: NA; d_gene: NA; j_gene: TRBJ2-2; v_gene: TRBV28; CDR3aa: CASRFSGERTGELFF; CDR3nt: TGTGCCAGCAGATTTTCGGGGGAGCGCACCGGGGAGCTGTTTTTT
abundance: NA; d_gene: TRBD1; j_gene: TRBJ1-5; v_gene: TRBV2; CDR3aa: CASRGQGAGNQPQHF; CDR3nt: TGTGCCAGCAGGGGACAGGGGGCGGGCAATCAGCCCCAGCATTTT
abundance: NA; d_gene: NA; j_gene: TRBJ2-7; v_gene: TRBV19; CDR3aa: CASGAYYEQYF; CDR3nt: TGTGCCAGTGGGGCCTACTACGAGCAGTACTTC
abundance: NA; d_gene: NA; j_gene: TRBJ1-2; v_gene: TRBV28; CDR3aa: CASSIQVYGYTF; CDR3nt: TGTGCCAGCAGTATACAGGTTTATGGCTACACCTTC
abundance: NA; d_gene: NA; j_gene: TRBJ2-7; v_gene: TRBV27; CDR3aa: CTSGWVEQYF; CDR3nt: TGTACTTCAGGTTGGGTTGAGCAGTACTTC
abundance: NA; d_gene: NA; j_gene: TRBJ2-3; v_gene: TRBV19; CDR3aa: CASARRAARATDTQYF; CDR3nt: TGTGCCAGTGCCCGGCGGGCAGCAAGAGCCACAGATACGCAGTATTTT
abundance: NA; d_gene: TRBD1; j_gene: TRBJ1-1; v_gene: TRBV5-1; CDR3aa: CASSLVSPGQGTSSTEAFF; CDR3nt: TGCGCCAGCAGCTTGGTTTCCCCGGGACAGGGAACCTCGAGCACTGAAGCTTTCTTT
abundance: few; d_gene: NA; j_gene: TRBJ1-3; v_gene: TRBV24-1; CDR3aa: CATSDSRGNTIYF; CDR3nt: TGTGCCACCAGTGATTCCAGGGGAAACACCATATATTTT
abundance: NA; d_gene: NA; j_gene: TRBJ1-2; v_gene: TRBV5-1; CDR3aa: CASSLSAGNYGYTF; CDR3nt: TGCGCCAGCAGCTTATCGGCAGGAAACTATGGCTACACCTTC
abundance: NA; d_gene: NA; j_gene: TRBJ2-3; v_gene: TRBV15; CDR3aa: CATSPSDTGLGTDTQYF; CDR3nt: TGTGCCACCAGCCCTTCGGATACGGGACTGGGCACAGATACGCAGTATTTT
abundance: NA; d_gene: NA; j_gene: TRBJ1-3; v_gene: TRBV28; CDR3aa: CASSLLGRASGNTIYF; CDR3nt: TGTGCCAGCAGTTTACTCGGGAGGGCTTCAGGAAACACCATATATTTT
abundance: NA; d_gene: NA; j_gene: TRBJ1-4; v_gene: TRBV12-3/TRBV12-4; CDR3aa: CATGIWGSEKLFF; CDR3nt: TGTGCCACCGGGATCTGGGGAAGTGAAAAACTGTTTTTT
abundance: NA; d_gene: NA; j_gene: TRBJ2-7; v_gene: TRBV7-2; CDR3aa: CASSLIRGFYEQYF; CDR3nt: TGTGCCAGCAGCTTAATTCGGGGTTTCTACGAGCAGTACTTC
abundance: NA; d_gene: TRBD1; j_gene: TRBJ1-5; v_gene: TRBV5-6; CDR3aa: CASSLGGTGGPAQPQHF; CDR3nt: TGTGCCAGCAGCTTGGGGGGGACAGGGGGCCCCGCGCAGCCCCAGCATTTT
abundance: NA; d_gene: TRBD2; j_gene: TRBJ2-3; v_gene: TRBV28; CDR3aa: CASSSSTSGVVDTQYF; CDR3nt: TGTGCCAGCAGTTCCTCAACTAGCGGGGTGGTAGATACGCAGTATTTT
abundance: NA; d_gene: TRBD2; j_gene: TRBJ2-1; v_gene: TRBV5-4; CDR3aa: CASSRTSGMSNEQFF; CDR3nt: TGTGCCAGCAGCCGTACTAGCGGGATGAGTAATGAGCAGTTCTTC
abundance: once; d_gene: NA; j_gene: TRBJ1-2; v_gene: TRBV12-3/TRBV12-4; CDR3aa: CASSLPLEGGYTF; CDR3nt: TGTGCCAGCAGTTTACCTCTTGAGGGTGGCTACACCTTC
abundance: NA; d_gene: NA; j_gene: TRBJ1-1; v_gene: TRBV5-8; CDR3aa: CASTTWGVEAFF; CDR3nt: TGTGCCAGCACGACGTGGGGGGTCGAAGCTTTCTTT
abundance: NA; d_gene: TRBD1; j_gene: TRBJ1-4; v_gene: TRBV19; CDR3aa: CASSPRGQGWEKLFF; CDR3nt: TGTGCCAGTAGTCCTCGGGGACAGGGATGGGAAAAACTGTTTTTT
abundance: NA; d_gene: NA; j_gene: TRBJ1-4; v_gene: TRBV28; CDR3aa: CASSGWQGEAVNEKLFF; CDR3nt: TGTGCCAGCAGTGGATGGCAGGGCGAGGCGGTTAATGAAAAACTGTTTTTT
abundance: NA; d_gene: NA; j_gene: TRBJ1-5; v_gene: TRBV27; CDR3aa: CASSLWLGRNQPQHF; CDR3nt: TGTGCCAGCAGTTTATGGCTAGGCCGCAATCAGCCCCAGCATTTT
abundance: NA; d_gene: NA; j_gene: TRBJ2-3; v_gene: TRBV7-3; CDR3aa: CASSLGQGILTDTQYF; CDR3nt: TGTGCCAGCAGCTTAGGCCAGGGAATCCTCACAGATACGCAGTATTTT
abundance: NA; d_gene: NA; j_gene: TRBJ1-2; v_gene: TRBV29-1; CDR3aa: CSVETANYGYTF; CDR3nt: TGCAGCGTTGAAACAGCTAACTATGGCTACACCTTC
abundance: NA; d_gene: TRBD2; j_gene: TRBJ2-4; v_gene: TRBV10-1; CDR3aa: CASSESTSGKVNIQYF; CDR3nt: TGCGCCAGCAGTGAGTCGACTAGCGGGAAAGTAAACATTCAGTACTTC
abundance: NA; d_gene: TRBD2; j_gene: TRBJ2-1; v_gene: TRBV4-1; CDR3aa: CASSRSPTGGASLEQFF; CDR3nt: TGCGCCAGCAGCCGATCCCCTACGGGGGGTGCCTCGTTGGAGCAGTTCTTC
abundance: NA; d_gene: NA; j_gene: TRBJ2-7; v_gene: TRBV28; CDR3aa: CASSPGLGAYEQYF; CDR3nt: TGTGCCAGCAGTCCGGGTCTAGGAGCCTACGAGCAGTACTTC
abundance: few; d_gene: NA; j_gene: TRBJ1-1; v_gene: TRBV6-6; CDR3aa: CASIPGRGFAEAFF; CDR3nt: TGTGCCAGCATCCCAGGGAGGGGGTTCGCTGAAGCTTTCTTT
abundance: NA; d_gene: NA; j_gene: TRBJ1-2; v_gene: TRBV9; CDR3aa: CASSAQLTGNYGYTF; CDR3nt: TGTGCCAGCAGCGCCCAACTCACAGGGAACTATGGCTACACCTTC
abundance: NA; d_gene: NA; j_gene: TRBJ2-3; v_gene: TRBV18; CDR3aa: CASSPSSDTQYF; CDR3nt: TGTGCCAGCTCACCTTCTTCAGATACGCAGTATTTT
abundance: NA; d_gene: TRBD2; j_gene: TRBJ2-7; v_gene: TRBV12-3/TRBV12-4; CDR3aa: CASSSWEGGEQYF; CDR3nt: TGTGCCAGCAGTTCGTGGGAGGGCGGGGAGCAGTACTTC
abundance: once; d_gene: NA; j_gene: TRBJ2-1; v_gene: TRBV30; CDR3aa: CAWSVQDNEQFF; CDR3nt: TGTGCCTGGAGTGTACAGGACAATGAGCAGTTCTTC
abundance: NA; d_gene: TRBD2; j_gene: TRBJ2-3; v_gene: TRBV7-9; CDR3aa: CASSLSGDPTDTQYF; CDR3nt: TGTGCCAGCAGCTTAAGCGGGGACCCCACAGATACGCAGTATTTT
abundance: NA; d_gene: NA; j_gene: TRBJ1-2; v_gene: TRBV5-1; CDR3aa: CASSRGGYGYTF; CDR3nt: TGCGCCAGCAGCAGGGGGGGATATGGCTACACCTTC
abundance: NA; d_gene: TRBD2; j_gene: TRBJ2-2; v_gene: TRBV5-4; CDR3aa: CASSPETSGTGELFF; CDR3nt: TGTGCCAGCAGCCCGGAGACTAGCGGGACCGGGGAGCTGTTTTTT
abundance: NA; d_gene: TRBD2; j_gene: TRBJ2-6; v_gene: TRBV6-6; CDR3aa: CASTRTSGLSSGANVLTF; CDR3nt: TGTGCCAGCACTCGGACTAGCGGCCTTAGCTCTGGGGCCAACGTCCTGACTTTC
abundance: once; d_gene: NA; j_gene: TRBJ1-2; v_gene: TRBV9; CDR3aa: CASSPRGGANYGYTF; CDR3nt: TGTGCCAGCAGCCCCCGGGGGGGCGCTAACTATGGCTACACCTTC
abundance: NA; d_gene: NA; j_gene: TRBJ2-1; v_gene: TRBV6-6; CDR3aa: CASLEKDLNNEQFF; CDR3nt: TGTGCCAGTCTGGAGAAAGATCTAAATAATGAGCAGTTCTTC
abundance: NA; d_gene: TRBD1; j_gene: TRBJ1-2; v_gene: TRBV19; CDR3aa: CASSFMGQALLMDGYTF; CDR3nt: TGTGCCAGTAGTTTCATGGGACAGGCCCTTTTGATGGATGGCTACACCTTC
abundance: NA; d_gene: NA; j_gene: TRBJ1-2; v_gene: TRBV27; CDR3aa: CASSLSSGPALYGYTF; CDR3nt: TGTGCCAGCAGTTTATCTTCAGGTCCCGCGCTCTATGGCTACACCTTC